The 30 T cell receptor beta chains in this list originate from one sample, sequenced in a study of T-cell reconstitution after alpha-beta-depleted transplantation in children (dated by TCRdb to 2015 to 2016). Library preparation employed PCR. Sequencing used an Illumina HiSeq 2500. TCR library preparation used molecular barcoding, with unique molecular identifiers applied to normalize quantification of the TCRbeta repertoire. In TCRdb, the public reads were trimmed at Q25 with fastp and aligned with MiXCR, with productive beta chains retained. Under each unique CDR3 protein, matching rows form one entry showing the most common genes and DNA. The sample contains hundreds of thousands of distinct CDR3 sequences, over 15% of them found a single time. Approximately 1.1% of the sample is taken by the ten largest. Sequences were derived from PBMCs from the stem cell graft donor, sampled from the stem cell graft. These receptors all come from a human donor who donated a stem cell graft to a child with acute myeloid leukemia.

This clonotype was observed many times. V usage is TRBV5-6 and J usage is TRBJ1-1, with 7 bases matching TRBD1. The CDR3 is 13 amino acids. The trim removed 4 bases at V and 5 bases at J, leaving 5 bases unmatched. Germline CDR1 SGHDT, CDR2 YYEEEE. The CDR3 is CASSGTDRTEAFF. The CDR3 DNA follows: TGTGCCAGCAGCGGGACAGATCGTACTGAAGCTTTCTTT.

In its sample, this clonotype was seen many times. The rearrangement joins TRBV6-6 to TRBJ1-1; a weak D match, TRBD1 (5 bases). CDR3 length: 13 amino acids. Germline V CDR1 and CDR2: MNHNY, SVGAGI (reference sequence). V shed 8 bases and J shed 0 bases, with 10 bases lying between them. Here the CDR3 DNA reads TGTGCCAGCTCCAGGGAAATGAACACTGAAGCTTTCTTT. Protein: CASSREMNTEAFF.

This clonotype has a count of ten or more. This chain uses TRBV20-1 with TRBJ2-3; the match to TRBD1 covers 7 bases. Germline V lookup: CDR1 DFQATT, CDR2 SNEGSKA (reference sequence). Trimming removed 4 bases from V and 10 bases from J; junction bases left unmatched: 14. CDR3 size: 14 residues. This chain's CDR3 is CSAIEGARVRSQYF. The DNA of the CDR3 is TGCAGTGCTATAGAGGGGGCGAGGGTCCGATCGCAGTATTTT.

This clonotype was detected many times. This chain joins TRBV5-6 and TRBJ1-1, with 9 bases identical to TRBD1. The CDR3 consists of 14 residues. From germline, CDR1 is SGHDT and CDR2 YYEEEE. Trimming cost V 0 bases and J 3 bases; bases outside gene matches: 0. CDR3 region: CASSLGTGDTEAFF. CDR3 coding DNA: TGTGCCAGCAGCTTGGGGACAGGGGACACTGAAGCTTTCTTT. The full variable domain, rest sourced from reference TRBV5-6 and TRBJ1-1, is DAGVTQSPTHLIKTRGQQVTLRCSPKSGHDTVSWYQQALGQGPQFIFQYYEEEERQRGNFPDRFSGHQFPNYSSELNVNALLLGDSALYLCASSLGTGDTEAFFGQGTRLTVV.

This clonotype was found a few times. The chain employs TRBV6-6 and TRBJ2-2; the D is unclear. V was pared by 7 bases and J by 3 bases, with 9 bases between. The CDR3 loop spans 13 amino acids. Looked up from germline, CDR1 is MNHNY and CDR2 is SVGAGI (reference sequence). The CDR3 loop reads CASTDGYTGELFF. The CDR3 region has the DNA TGTGCCAGCACGGATGGGTACACCGGGGAGCTGTTTTTT.

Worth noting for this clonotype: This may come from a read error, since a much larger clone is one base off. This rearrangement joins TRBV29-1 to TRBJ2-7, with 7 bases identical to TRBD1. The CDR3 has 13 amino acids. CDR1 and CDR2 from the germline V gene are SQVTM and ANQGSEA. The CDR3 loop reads CSVGTASSYDQYF. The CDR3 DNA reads TGCAGCGTCGGGACAGCAAGCTCCTACGACCAGTACTTC.

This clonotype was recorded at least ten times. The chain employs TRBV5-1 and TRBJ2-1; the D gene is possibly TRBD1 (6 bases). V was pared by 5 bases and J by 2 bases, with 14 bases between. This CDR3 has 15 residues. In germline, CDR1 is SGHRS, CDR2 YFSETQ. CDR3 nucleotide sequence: TGCGCCAGCAGGCCCGACAGGAACCCCTACAATGAGCAGTTCTTC. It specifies CASRPDRNPYNEQFF.

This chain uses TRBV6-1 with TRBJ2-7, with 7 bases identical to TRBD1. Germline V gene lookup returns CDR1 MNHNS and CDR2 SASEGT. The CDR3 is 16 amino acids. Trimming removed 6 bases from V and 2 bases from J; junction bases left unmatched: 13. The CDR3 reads CASSRLSGGPPYEQYV. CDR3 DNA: TGTGCCAGCAGCCGCCTTTCAGGGGGTCCTCCCTACGAGCAGTACGTC.

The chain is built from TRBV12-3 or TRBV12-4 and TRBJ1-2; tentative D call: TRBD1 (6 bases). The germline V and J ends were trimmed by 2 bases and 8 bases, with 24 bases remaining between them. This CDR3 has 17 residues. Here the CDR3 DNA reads TGTGCCAGCAGTTTAAGAGGGCCCACACGGGGGCGGGACGGCTACACCTTC. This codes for CASSLRGPTRGRDGYTF.

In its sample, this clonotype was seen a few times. CDR3 coding DNA: TGTGCCAGCAGACCAAGCCGGGACAGGGAATACGAGCAGTACTTC. This codes for CASRPSRDREYEQYF. This chain links TRBV27 with TRBJ2-7, with 9 bases aligning to TRBD1. Germline V CDR1 and CDR2: MNHEY, SMNVEV (reference sequence). Losses at the gene ends were 6 bases for V and 4 bases for J; bases not matched to a gene: 10. This CDR3 contains 15 residues.

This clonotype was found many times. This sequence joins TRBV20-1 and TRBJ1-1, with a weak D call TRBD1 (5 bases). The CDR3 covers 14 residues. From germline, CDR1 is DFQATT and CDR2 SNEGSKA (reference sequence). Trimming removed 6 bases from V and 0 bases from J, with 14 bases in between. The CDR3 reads CSALQDSLNTEAFF. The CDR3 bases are TGCAGTGCACTACAGGATAGCCTGAACACTGAAGCTTTCTTT.

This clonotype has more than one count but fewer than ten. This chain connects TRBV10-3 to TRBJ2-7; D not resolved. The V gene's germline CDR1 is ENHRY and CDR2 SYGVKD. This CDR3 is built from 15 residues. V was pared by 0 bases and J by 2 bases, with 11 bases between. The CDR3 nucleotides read TGTGCCATCAGTGAGTCGCTTGAGGATCCCTACGAGCAGTACTTC. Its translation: CAISESLEDPYEQYF.

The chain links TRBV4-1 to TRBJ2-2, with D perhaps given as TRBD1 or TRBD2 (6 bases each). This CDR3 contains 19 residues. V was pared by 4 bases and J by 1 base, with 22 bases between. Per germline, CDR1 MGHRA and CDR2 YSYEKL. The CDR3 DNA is TGCGCCAGCAGCCTTCTTGGGGGGACACGGAAACGGAACACCGGGGAGCTGTTTTTT. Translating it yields CASSLLGGTRKRNTGELFF.

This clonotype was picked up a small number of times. The CDR3 sequence is CASKGLPSTDTQYF. The CDR3 DNA is TGTGCCAGCAAAGGCCTGCCTAGCACAGATACGCAGTATTTT. V is TRBV6-1 and J is TRBJ2-3; D ambiguous. The CDR3 is made up of 14 amino acids. Trimming removed 7 bases from V and 0 bases from J, with 11 bases in between. Germline loops: CDR1 MNHNS, CDR2 SASEGT.

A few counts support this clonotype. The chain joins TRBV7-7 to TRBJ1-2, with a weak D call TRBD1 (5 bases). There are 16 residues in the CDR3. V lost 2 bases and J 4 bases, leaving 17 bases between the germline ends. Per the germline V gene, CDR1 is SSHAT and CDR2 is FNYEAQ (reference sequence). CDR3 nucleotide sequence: TGTGCCAGCAGCTTAACCCGGGACGGCAAGGGCTATGGCTACACCTTC. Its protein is CASSLTRDGKGYGYTF.

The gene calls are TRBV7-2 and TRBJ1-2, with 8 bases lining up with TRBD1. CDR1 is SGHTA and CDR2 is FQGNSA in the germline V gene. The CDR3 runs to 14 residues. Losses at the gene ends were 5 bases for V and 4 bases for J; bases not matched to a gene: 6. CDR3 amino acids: CASSPRTGSYGYTF. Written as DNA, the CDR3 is TGTGCCAGCAGCCCCCGGACAGGGAGCTATGGCTACACCTTC.

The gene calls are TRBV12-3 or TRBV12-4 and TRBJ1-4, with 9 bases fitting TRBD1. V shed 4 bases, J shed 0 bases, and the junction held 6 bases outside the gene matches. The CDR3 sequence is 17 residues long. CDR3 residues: CASSYYRGRPTNEKLFF. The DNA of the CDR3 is TGTGCCAGCAGTTACTACAGGGGGCGGCCAACTAATGAAAAACTGTTTTTT.

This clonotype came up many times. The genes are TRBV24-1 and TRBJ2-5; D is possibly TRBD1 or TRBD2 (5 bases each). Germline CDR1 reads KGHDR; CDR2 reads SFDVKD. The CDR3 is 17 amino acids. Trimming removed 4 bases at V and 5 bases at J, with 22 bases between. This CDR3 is CATSDPKTGPFGETQYF. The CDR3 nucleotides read TGTGCCACCAGTGACCCCAAGACGGGACCTTTCGGGGAGACCCAGTACTTC.

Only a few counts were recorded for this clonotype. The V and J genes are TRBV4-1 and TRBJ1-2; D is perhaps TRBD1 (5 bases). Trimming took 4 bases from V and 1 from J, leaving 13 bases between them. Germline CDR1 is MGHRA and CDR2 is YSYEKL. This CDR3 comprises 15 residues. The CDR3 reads CASSRSGLLNYGYTF. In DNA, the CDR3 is TGCGCCAGCAGCCGATCGGGACTGCTTAACTATGGCTACACCTTC.

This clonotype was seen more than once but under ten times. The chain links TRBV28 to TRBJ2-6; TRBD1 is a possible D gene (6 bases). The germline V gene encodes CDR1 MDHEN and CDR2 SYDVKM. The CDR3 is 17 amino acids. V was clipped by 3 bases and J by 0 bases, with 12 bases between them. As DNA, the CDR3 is TGTGCCAGCAGTTTTGGGGGCCTGAGCTCTGGGGCCAACGTCCTGACTTTC. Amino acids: CASSFGGLSSGANVLTF.

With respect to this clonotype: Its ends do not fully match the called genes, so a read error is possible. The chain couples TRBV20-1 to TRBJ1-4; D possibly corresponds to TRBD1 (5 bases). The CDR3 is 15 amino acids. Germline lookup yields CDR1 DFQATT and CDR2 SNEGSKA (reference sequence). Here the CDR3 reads CSASPAGTKNEKLLF. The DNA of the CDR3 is TGCAGTGCTAGTCCGGCCGGGACGAAGAATGAAAAACTGTTATTT.

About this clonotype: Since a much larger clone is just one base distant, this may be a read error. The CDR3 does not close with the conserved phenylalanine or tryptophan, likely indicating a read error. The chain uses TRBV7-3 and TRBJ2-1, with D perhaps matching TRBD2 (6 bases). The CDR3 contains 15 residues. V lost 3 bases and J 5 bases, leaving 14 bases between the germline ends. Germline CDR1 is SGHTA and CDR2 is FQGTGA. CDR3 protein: CASSLTSEANNEQFL. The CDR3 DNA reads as TGTGCCAGCAGCTTGACTAGTGAAGCTAACAATGAGCAGTTCCTC.

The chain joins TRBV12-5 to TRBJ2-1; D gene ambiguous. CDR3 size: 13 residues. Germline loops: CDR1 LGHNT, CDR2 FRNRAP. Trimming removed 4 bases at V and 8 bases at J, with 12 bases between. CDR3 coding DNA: TGTGCTAGTGGTTCCTCCCCTTCGGATGAGCAGTTCTTC. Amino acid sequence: CASGSSPSDEQFF. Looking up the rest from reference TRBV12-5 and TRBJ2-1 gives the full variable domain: DARVTQTPRHKVTEMGQEVTMRCQPILGHNTVFWYRQTMMQGLELLAYFRNRAPLDDSGMPKDRFSAEMPDATLATLKIQPSEPRDSAVYFCASGSSPSDEQFFGPGTRLTVL.

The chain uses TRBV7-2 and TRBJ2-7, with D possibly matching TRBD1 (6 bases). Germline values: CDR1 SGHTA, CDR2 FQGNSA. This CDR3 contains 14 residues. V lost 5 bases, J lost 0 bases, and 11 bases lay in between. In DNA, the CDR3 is TGTGCCAGCAGCCGAATGGACAGCTCCTACGAGCAGTACTTC. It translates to CASSRMDSSYEQYF.

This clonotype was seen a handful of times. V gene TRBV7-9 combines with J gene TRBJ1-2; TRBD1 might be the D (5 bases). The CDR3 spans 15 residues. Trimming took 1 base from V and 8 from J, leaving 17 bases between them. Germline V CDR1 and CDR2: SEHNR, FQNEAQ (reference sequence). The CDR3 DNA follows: TGTGCCAGCAGCTTAGTAATGCACCTCGGACAAGGCTACACCTTC. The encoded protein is CASSLVMHLGQGYTF. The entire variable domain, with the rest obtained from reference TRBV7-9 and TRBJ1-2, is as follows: DTGVSQNPRHKITKRGQNVTFRCDPISEHNRLYWYRQTLGQGPEFLTYFQNEAQLEKSRLLSDRFSAERPKGSFSTLEIQRTEQGDSAMYLCASSLVMHLGQGYTFGSGTRLTVV.

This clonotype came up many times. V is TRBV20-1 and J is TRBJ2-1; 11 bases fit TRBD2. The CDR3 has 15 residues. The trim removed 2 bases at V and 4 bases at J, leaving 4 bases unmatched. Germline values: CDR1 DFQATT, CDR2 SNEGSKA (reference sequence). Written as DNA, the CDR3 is TGCAGTGCTAGAAGGACTAGCGGGCCTTACAATGAGCAGTTCTTC. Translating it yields CSARRTSGPYNEQFF.

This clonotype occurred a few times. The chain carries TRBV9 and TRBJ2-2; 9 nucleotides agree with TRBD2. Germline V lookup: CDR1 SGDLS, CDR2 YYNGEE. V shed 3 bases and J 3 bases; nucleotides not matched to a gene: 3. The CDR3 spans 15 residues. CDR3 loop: CASSAAGGYTGELFF. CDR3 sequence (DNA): TGTGCCAGCAGCGCAGCGGGGGGCTACACCGGGGAGCTGTTTTTT.

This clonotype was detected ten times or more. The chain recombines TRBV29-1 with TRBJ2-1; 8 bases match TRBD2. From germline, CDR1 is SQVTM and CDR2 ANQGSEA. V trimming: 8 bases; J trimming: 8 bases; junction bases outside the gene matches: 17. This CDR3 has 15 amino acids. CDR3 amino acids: CSFGLRGFGGDEQFF. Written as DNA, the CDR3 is TGCAGCTTTGGCTTAAGGGGCTTCGGGGGGGATGAGCAGTTCTTC.

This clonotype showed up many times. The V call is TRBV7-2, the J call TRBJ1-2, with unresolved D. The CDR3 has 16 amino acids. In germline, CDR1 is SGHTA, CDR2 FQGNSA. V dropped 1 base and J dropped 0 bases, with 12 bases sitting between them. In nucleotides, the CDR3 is TGTGCCAGCAGCTTAGGGGTTACGGCGACTAACTATGGCTACACCTTC. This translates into CASSLGVTATNYGYTF.

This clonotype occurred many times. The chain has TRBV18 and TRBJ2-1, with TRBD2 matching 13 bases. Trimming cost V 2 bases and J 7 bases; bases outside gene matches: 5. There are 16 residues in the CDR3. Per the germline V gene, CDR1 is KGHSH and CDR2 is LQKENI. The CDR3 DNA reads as TGTGCCAGCTCACCATGGACTAGCGGGGGCGGAAATGAGCAGTTCTTC. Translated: CASSPWTSGGGNEQFF.